The rows below give T cell receptor beta chains drawn from one sample of a study of shared clonotypes between healthy human individuals. TCRdb's table, derived via immunoSEQ multiplex PCR, lists solely in-frame clones and lacks some. In the table there are around 1.6 million clones, approximately 98% of which are singletons. Material: naive CD4+ T cells sorted from blood. Source of these receptors: a young man in good health. The CDR3 runs from the conserved cysteine through the conserved F or W. The order of the fields is J gene, V gene, CDR3 protein.

j_call: TRBJ1-1; v_call: TRBV18; cdr3_aa: CASSPIRGGNKGTEAFF
j_call: TRBJ2-1; v_call: TRBV18; cdr3_aa: CASSHSLDRGRNEQFF
j_call: TRBJ2-4; v_call: TRBV2; cdr3_aa: CASSERGNIQYF
j_call: TRBJ2-1; v_call: TRBV28; cdr3_aa: CASSLGTSGIRNEQFF
j_call: TRBJ2-1; v_call: TRBV6-5; cdr3_aa: CASSSPSGMVEQFF
j_call: TRBJ2-1; v_call: TRBV27; cdr3_aa: CASSFEGTSGRGNEQFF
j_call: TRBJ2-1; v_call: TRBV5-1; cdr3_aa: CASSHGALSVGGSLNSYNEQFF
j_call: TRBJ2-1; v_call: TRBV18; cdr3_aa: CASSPGGNEQFF
j_call: TRBJ1-2; v_call: TRBV4-1; cdr3_aa: CASSLSSGDGYTF
j_call: TRBJ1-1; v_call: TRBV14; cdr3_aa: CASSQVGRGHTEAFF
j_call: TRBJ2-1; v_call: TRBV5-1; cdr3_aa: CASSQYNEQFF